The T cell receptor beta chain under discussion was sequenced for a study of blood T cell repertoires in COVID-19. Background on the study: Sites across the United States, Italy and Spain contributed samples from acute and convalescent COVID-19. The cDNA or gDNA used as material had been derived from T cells, B-cell-depleted T cells, or PBMCs.

Per the original data handling: Scientists estimated how many nucleated cells there were by amplifying reference gene primers. Here immunoSEQ multiplex PCR was the method, and the copy in TCRdb shows in-frame clones only, minus some. V and J calls and clone size are as listed in that table; D and trimming were resolved from the DNA. The sample holds 100,000 to 130,000 clones, over 65% seen once. With 7 bases removed from V and 4 bases from J, the gap between germline ends came to 16 bases. Per the germline V gene, CDR1 is WSHSY and CDR2 is SAAADI. CDR3 length equals 15 residues. The chain links TRBV10-2 to TRBJ2-2; D is perhaps TRBD2 (6 bases). This clonotype was sampled from a woman aged 35 to 49 with acute or convalescent COVID-19. Specimen: peripheral blood. The CDR3 DNA follows: TGCGCCAGCACAAGCCGGGGGAGCTTCACCGGGGAGCTGTTTTTT. Translated, it gives CASTSRGSFTGELFF.